This T cell receptor beta chain emerged from a study of cytomegalovirus exposure and HLA in healthy donors. In the PCR, 60 Vbeta and 13 Jbeta primers were used. Sequenced by immunoSEQ multiplex PCR; TCRdb stores in-frame clones only, minus some. The sample shows roughly 120,000 clones, 75% to 85% of them seen only once. V shed 1 base and J 7 bases; nucleotides not matched to a gene: 17. The CDR3 covers 18 residues. Per germline, CDR1 GTSNPN and CDR2 SVGIG (reference sequence). The clonotype was recovered from a male donor in good health and CMV-seropositive. V usage is TRBV30 and J usage is TRBJ2-4; 9 positions agree with TRBD2. The sequencing input was PBMCs. CDR3 in DNA: TGTGCCTGGAGTGAAAGGATGGCGGGAGGGCCAAGGGGGAACATTCAGTACTTC. Encoded protein: CAWSERMAGGPRGNIQYF.